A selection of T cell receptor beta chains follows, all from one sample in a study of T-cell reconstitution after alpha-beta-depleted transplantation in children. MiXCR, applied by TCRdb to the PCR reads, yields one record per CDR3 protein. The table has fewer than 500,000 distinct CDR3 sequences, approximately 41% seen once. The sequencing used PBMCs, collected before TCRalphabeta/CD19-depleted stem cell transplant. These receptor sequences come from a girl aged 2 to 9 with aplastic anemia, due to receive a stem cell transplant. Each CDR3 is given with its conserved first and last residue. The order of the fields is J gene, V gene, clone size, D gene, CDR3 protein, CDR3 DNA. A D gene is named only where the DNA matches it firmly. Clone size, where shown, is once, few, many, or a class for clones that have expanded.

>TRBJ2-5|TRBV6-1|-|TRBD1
CASRGGAGGETQYF
TGTGCCAGCAGAGGGGGAGCAGGGGGCGAGACCCAGTACTTC
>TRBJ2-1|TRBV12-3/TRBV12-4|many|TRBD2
CASRTRTSGSSHEQFF
TGTGCCAGCAGGACCCGGACTAGCGGGAGCTCCCATGAGCAGTTCTTC
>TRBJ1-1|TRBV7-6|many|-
CASSAFMNTEAFF
TGTGCCAGCAGCGCTTTTATGAACACTGAAGCTTTCTTT
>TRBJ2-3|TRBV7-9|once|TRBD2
CASSLTGRRDTQYF
TGTGCCAGCAGCTTAACCGGGAGGAGAGATACGCAGTATTTT
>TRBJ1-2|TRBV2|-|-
CASNLGAGGYTF
TGTGCCAGCAATTTGGGGGCCGGTGGCTACACCTTC
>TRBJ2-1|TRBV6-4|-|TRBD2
CTSSDSAGGRSEQFF
TGTACCAGCAGTGACTCGGCGGGGGGGCGGAGTGAGCAGTTCTTC
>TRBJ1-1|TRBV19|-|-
CASSMLNPPLGTEAFF
TGTGCCAGTAGTATGCTGAATCCTCCCTTGGGCACTGAAGCTTTCTTT
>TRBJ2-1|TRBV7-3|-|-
CASSSAQGQFNEQFF
TGTGCCAGCAGCTCCGCTCAAGGACAGTTCAATGAGCAGTTCTTC
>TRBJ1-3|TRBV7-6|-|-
CASSPFVDGNTIYF
TGTGCCAGCAGCCCCTTTGTAGACGGAAACACCATATATTTT
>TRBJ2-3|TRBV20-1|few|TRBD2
CSARFTGLARHTQYF
TGCAGTGCTAGATTCACGGGACTAGCTCGGCATACGCAGTATTTT
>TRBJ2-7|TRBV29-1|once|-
CSVEVSYEQYF
TGCAGCGTGGAAGTCTCCTACGAGCAGTACTTC
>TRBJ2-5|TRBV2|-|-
CASSNDSEGASADQETQYF
TGTGCCAGCAGTAACGACTCTGAGGGGGCTAGCGCTGATCAAGAGACCCAGTACTTC
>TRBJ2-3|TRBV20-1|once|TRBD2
CSARDYPNTQYF
TGCAGTGCACGGGACTACCCCAATACGCAGTATTTT
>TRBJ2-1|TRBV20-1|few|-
CSASPGNEQFF
TGCAGTGCCTCACCCGGGAATGAGCAGTTCTTC
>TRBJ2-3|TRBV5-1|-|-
CASSWADPAAPDTQYF
TGCGCCAGCAGCTGGGCCGACCCCGCGGCACCAGATACGCAGTATTTT
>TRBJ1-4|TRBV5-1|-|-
CASSFPGGQLFF
TGCGCCAGCAGCTTCCCCGGCGGACAGTTGTTTTTT
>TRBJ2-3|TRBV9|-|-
CASSVDYGDTQYF
TGTGCCAGCAGCGTAGACTACGGGGATACGCAGTATTTT
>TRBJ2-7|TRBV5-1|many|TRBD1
CASSLPTGTAYEQYF
TGCGCCAGCAGCTTGCCTACCGGGACAGCCTACGAGCAGTACTTC
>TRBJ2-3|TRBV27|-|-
CASSSDGRGDTQYF
TGTGCCAGCAGTTCGGACGGGCGAGGAGATACGCAGTATTTT
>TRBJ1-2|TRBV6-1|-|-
CASRGRTINYGYTF
TGTGCCAGCAGGGGACGGACAATTAACTATGGCTACACCTTC
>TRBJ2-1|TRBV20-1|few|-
CSATSEGEVHYEQFF
TGCAGTGCGACCTCGGAGGGAGAGGTTCATTATGAGCAGTTCTTC
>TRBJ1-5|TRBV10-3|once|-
CASGENQPQHF
TGTGCCAGCGGCGAGAATCAGCCCCAGCATTTT
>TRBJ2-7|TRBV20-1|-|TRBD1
CSARALGTGVADEQYF
TGCAGTGCCAGAGCGCTCGGGACAGGGGTTGCGGACGAGCAGTACTTC
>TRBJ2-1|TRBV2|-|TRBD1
CASRGGTGGDEQFF
TGTGCCAGCAGGGGCGGGACAGGGGGCGATGAGCAGTTCTTC
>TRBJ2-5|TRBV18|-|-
CASSPKQETQYF
TGTGCCAGCTCACCCAAACAAGAGACCCAGTACTTC
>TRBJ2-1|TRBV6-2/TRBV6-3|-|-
CASRLSNEQFF
TGTGCCAGCAGACTATCCAATGAGCAGTTCTTC
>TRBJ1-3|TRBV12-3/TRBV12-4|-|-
CASSPRLRGNTIYF
TGTGCCAGCAGTCCCCGCTTGCGTGGAAACACCATATATTTT
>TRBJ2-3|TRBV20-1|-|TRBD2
CSATRTSGGVTDTQYF
TGCAGTGCCACCCGGACTAGCGGGGGGGTCACAGATACGCAGTATTTT
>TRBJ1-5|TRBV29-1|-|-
CSVGARNQPQHF
TGCAGCGTTGGGGCCCGCAATCAGCCCCAGCATTTT
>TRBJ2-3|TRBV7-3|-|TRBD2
CASSLTLASGGGADTQYF
TGTGCCAGCAGCTTAACGTTGGCTAGCGGGGGAGGTGCAGATACGCAGTATTTT
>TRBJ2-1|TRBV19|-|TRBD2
CASSMHGTSGHLNEQFF
TGTGCCAGTAGTATGCATGGGACTAGCGGACATCTCAATGAGCAGTTCTTC
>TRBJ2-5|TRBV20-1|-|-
CSAFRNQETQYF
TGCAGTGCTTTCAGAAACCAAGAGACCCAGTACTTC
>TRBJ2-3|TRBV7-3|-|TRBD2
CASSPGTSGATDTQYF
TGTGCCAGCAGCCCCGGGACTAGCGGGGCCACAGATACGCAGTATTTT
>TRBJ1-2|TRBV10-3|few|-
CAISEDSRYGYTF
TGTGCCATCAGTGAGGACAGCCGCTATGGCTACACCTTC
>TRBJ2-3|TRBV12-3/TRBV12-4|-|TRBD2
CASSSQRESTDTQYF
TGTGCCAGCAGTTCCCAGCGGGAGTCGACCGATACGCAGTATTTT
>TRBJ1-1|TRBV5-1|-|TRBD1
CASTSGTGNSNTEAFF
TGCGCCAGCACCTCCGGGACAGGGAATTCGAACACTGAAGCTTTCTTT
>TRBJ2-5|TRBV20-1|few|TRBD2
CSARDGLAGQETQYF
TGCAGTGCTAGAGATGGGCTAGCGGGGCAAGAGACCCAGTACTTC
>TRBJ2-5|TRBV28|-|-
CASSFEPGSETQYF
TGTGCCAGCAGTTTCGAACCAGGGTCGGAGACCCAGTACTTC
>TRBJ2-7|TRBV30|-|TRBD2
CAGSGSSYEQYF
TGTGCCGGGAGCGGGAGCTCCTACGAGCAGTACTTC
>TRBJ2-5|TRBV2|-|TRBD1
CASSNFDRAWKTQYF
TGTGCCAGCAGTAACTTTGACAGGGCTTGGAAGACCCAGTACTTC
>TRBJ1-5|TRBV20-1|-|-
CSAKRARAGQPQHF
TGCAGTGCGAAGCGGGCAAGGGCGGGCCAGCCCCAGCATTTT
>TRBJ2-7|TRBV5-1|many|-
CASSLDRVPYEQYF
TGCGCCAGCAGCTTGGACAGGGTCCCCTACGAGCAGTACTTC
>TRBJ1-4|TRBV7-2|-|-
CASSPGTPRNEKLFF
TGTGCCAGCAGCCCCGGGACACCGCGAAATGAAAAACTGTTTTTT
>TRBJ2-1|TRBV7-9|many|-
CASSLEGRAGYNEQFF
TGTGCCAGCAGCTTAGAGGGCAGGGCCGGCTACAATGAGCAGTTCTTC
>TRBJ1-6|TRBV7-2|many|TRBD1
CASSLGDRGPSRPPLHF
TGTGCCAGCAGCTTGGGGGACAGGGGCCCCTCCCGTCCACCCCTCCACTTT
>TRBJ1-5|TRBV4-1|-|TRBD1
CASSLNPGQGAGQPQHF
TGCGCCAGCAGCCTTAATCCGGGACAGGGGGCAGGGCAGCCCCAGCATTTT
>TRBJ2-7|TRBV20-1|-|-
CSAIDRVWDEQYF
TGCAGTGCCATAGACAGAGTTTGGGACGAGCAGTACTTC